A selection of T cell receptor beta chains follows, all from one sample in a study of cytotoxic CD8 clonotypes in ibrutinib-treated CLL. The method was immunoSEQ multiplex PCR; TCRdb's version includes in-frame clones alone and lacks a portion of them. The data contain over 120,000 clones, around three quarters of them singletons. The sequencing here drew on PBMCs, taken after 12 months of ibrutinib treatment. The source of these receptors is a human donor with chronic lymphocytic leukemia. Each CDR3 is given with its conserved first and last residue. The D gene is left open where the match is weak. Only part of the rows carry a size: once, few, many, or a class if the clone is expanded.

>TRBV5-5|NA|NA|TRBJ2-7
CASSLARGYEQYF
TGTGCCAGCAGCTTGGCCAGGGGTTACGAGCAGTACTTC
>TRBV7-8|TRBD1|NA|TRBJ2-7
CASSPRDSAFYEQYF
TGTGCCAGCAGTCCCAGGGACAGCGCCTTCTACGAGCAGTACTTC
>TRBV19|NA|NA|TRBJ1-1
CASSIAWSALNTEAFF
TGTGCCAGTAGTATTGCGTGGTCGGCACTGAACACTGAAGCTTTCTTT
>TRBV5-5|TRBD1|NA|TRBJ1-2
CASSRGTGPGYTF
TGTGCCAGCAGCCGCGGGACAGGGCCTGGCTACACCTTC
>TRBV4-2|NA|NA|TRBJ1-1
CASSQVPAIGDTEAFF
TGTGCCAGCAGCCAAGTCCCAGCGATTGGGGACACTGAAGCTTTCTTT
>TRBV27|NA|NA|TRBJ2-1
CASSSGSQASNEQFF
TGTGCCAGCAGTTCTGGGTCGCAGGCTTCCAATGAGCAGTTCTTC
>TRBV7-3|TRBD2|NA|TRBJ2-7
CASSPRAGGTYEQYF
TGTGCCAGCAGCCCACGAGCGGGAGGCACCTACGAGCAGTACTTC
>TRBV5-1|NA|NA|TRBJ2-2
CASSSRTSSNTGELFF
TGCGCCAGCAGCTCAAGGACCAGCTCGAACACCGGGGAGCTGTTTTTT
>TRBV27|NA|once|TRBJ1-2
CASSSGLPASLPNYGYTF
TGTGCCAGCAGTTCCGGTCTGCCAGCCAGCCTGCCTAACTATGGCTACACCTTC
>TRBV10-3|NA|NA|TRBJ1-2
CAISNFTPDEGGGYTF
TGTGCCATCAGCAACTTTACCCCAGACGAAGGGGGTGGCTACACCTTC
>TRBV4-1|TRBD1|NA|TRBJ2-7
CASSQRTGVYEQYF
TGCGCCAGCAGCCAACGGACAGGGGTGTACGAGCAGTACTTC
>TRBV10-3|NA|NA|TRBJ1-5
CAISAFLGQGGQPQHF
TGTGCCATCAGTGCGTTCTTAGGGCAGGGAGGTCAGCCCCAGCATTTT
>TRBV19|TRBD2|NA|TRBJ2-7
CASSTTSGTYEQYF
TGTGCCAGTAGTACAACTAGCGGTACCTACGAGCAGTACTTC
>TRBV2|NA|NA|TRBJ2-1
CASSEGFRVYGSYNEQFF
TGTGCCAGCAGTGAAGGTTTCAGGGTATACGGGTCCTACAATGAGCAGTTCTTC
>TRBV7-9|NA|NA|TRBJ2-7
CASSLGGFTYEQYF
TGTGCCAGCAGCTTAGGCGGTTTCACCTACGAGCAGTACTTC
>TRBV11-1|NA|NA|TRBJ2-3
CASQGGTRTDTQYF
TGTGCCAGTCAGGGAGGAACCCGCACAGATACGCAGTATTTT
>TRBV28|NA|few|TRBJ1-5
CASRGNQPQHF
TGTGCCAGCCGGGGTAATCAGCCCCAGCATTTT
>TRBV2|NA|NA|TRBJ2-7
CASRDLVGRPYEQYF
TGTGCCAGCAGGGATCTCGTCGGTCGACCCTACGAGCAGTACTTC
>TRBV6-6|NA|NA|TRBJ1-1
CASSTPAGTEAFF
TGTGCCAGCAGTACCCCGGCAGGCACTGAAGCTTTCTTT
>TRBV2|NA|few|TRBJ1-2
CASSNNYGYTF
TGTGCCAGCAGTAATAACTATGGCTACACCTTC
>TRBV7-9|NA|NA|TRBJ2-5
CASSFLFGEETQYF
TGTGCCAGCAGTTTCCTCTTTGGCGAAGAGACCCAGTACTTC
>TRBV4-1|TRBD1|NA|TRBJ2-7
CASSHGTGGNYEQYF
TGCGCCAGCAGCCACGGGACAGGGGGAAACTACGAGCAGTACTTC
>TRBV6-1|NA|NA|TRBJ2-7
CASSYRYEQYF
TGTGCCAGCAGTTACCGGTACGAGCAGTACTTC
>TRBV7-2|TRBD2|NA|TRBJ2-5
CASSPRTSGIGETQYF
TGTGCCAGCAGCCCCCGGACTAGCGGGATTGGGGAGACCCAGTACTTC
>TRBV29-1|TRBD2|NA|TRBJ2-7
CSVFRLAGVRYEQYF
TGCAGCGTTTTTAGACTAGCGGGAGTAAGGTACGAGCAGTACTTC
>TRBV5-1|TRBD1|NA|TRBJ2-7
CASSLAGDSYEQYF
TGCGCCAGCAGCTTGGCCGGGGACAGTTACGAGCAGTACTTC
>TRBV18|NA|few|TRBJ2-3
CASSPVRADTQYF
TGTGCCAGCTCACCAGTAAGGGCAGATACGCAGTATTTT
>TRBV27|TRBD2|NA|TRBJ2-3
CASSFSRLAGWGDTQYF
TGTGCCAGCAGTTTTAGTAGGCTAGCGGGATGGGGTGATACGCAGTATTTT
>TRBV7-6|NA|NA|TRBJ2-5
CASSLAIRLRVQETQYF
TGTGCCAGCAGCTTAGCGATTCGCCTAAGGGTACAAGAGACCCAGTACTTC
>TRBV25-1|NA|once|TRBJ2-1
CASSEYGDLSYNEQFF
TGTGCCAGCAGTGAATATGGGGACCTCTCCTACAATGAGCAGTTCTTC
>TRBV7-9|NA|NA|TRBJ2-5
CASSFPEAETQYF
TGTGCCAGCAGCTTTCCGGAAGCGGAGACCCAGTACTTC
>TRBV7-8|NA|NA|TRBJ2-7
CASSLAAGYYEQYF
TGTGCCAGCAGCTTAGCGGCAGGATACTACGAGCAGTACTTC
>TRBV11-2|NA|NA|TRBJ2-1
CASSLDREAYNEQFF
TGTGCCAGCAGCTTAGACAGGGAGGCCTACAATGAGCAGTTCTTC
>TRBV4-2|NA|NA|TRBJ2-2
CASSQDLIATDTGELFF
TGTGCCAGCAGCCAAGATTTGATAGCGACCGATACCGGGGAGCTGTTTTTT
>TRBV6-5|NA|NA|TRBJ2-1
CASSYSMGYRYNEQFF
TGTGCCAGCAGTTACTCGATGGGCTATCGATACAATGAGCAGTTCTTC
>TRBV5-1|NA|NA|TRBJ2-7
CASSLVGQMNEQYF
TGCGCCAGCAGCTTGGTAGGACAGATGAACGAGCAGTACTTC
>TRBV11-2|NA|NA|TRBJ1-3
CASRATEGAGNTIYF
TGTGCCAGCAGGGCGACGGAAGGAGCTGGAAACACCATATATTTT
>TRBV10-3|TRBD1|NA|TRBJ2-3
CAISERDRYTDTQYF
TGTGCCATCAGTGAACGGGACAGGTACACAGATACGCAGTATTTT
>TRBV5-4|TRBD2|NA|TRBJ2-2
CASRGTSATNTGELFF
TGTGCCAGCCGGGGGACTAGCGCGACGAACACCGGGGAGCTGTTTTTT
>TRBV18|TRBD1|few|TRBJ1-1
CASSPPGQGPNTEAFF
TGTGCCAGCTCACCACCGGGACAGGGACCAAACACTGAAGCTTTCTTT
>TRBV7-2|NA|NA|TRBJ2-7
CASRDSATYEQYF
TGTGCCAGCAGGGATAGCGCTACCTACGAGCAGTACTTC
>TRBV28|NA|NA|TRBJ1-2
CASSAPGHPNYGYTF
TGTGCCAGCAGCGCCCCGGGACACCCAAACTATGGCTACACCTTC
>TRBV18|NA|NA|TRBJ2-5
CASSPLPAQETQYF
TGTGCCAGCTCACCTCTCCCGGCCCAAGAGACCCAGTACTTC
>TRBV7-9|NA|NA|TRBJ2-2
CASSPRITGELFF
TGTGCCAGCAGCCCCAGGATTACCGGGGAGCTGTTTTTT
>TRBV9|NA|NA|TRBJ2-3
CASSVEAGPPDPDTQYF
TGTGCCAGCAGCGTAGAGGCCGGGCCTCCGGACCCAGATACGCAGTATTTT
>TRBV28|NA|NA|TRBJ2-5
CASTRTVQETQYF
TGTGCCAGTACCCGGACAGTCCAAGAGACCCAGTACTTC
>TRBV9|NA|NA|TRBJ1-2
CASSPSGAGHQSGYGYTF
TGTGCCAGCTCACCATCCGGGGCAGGGCATCAATCCGGCTATGGCTACACCTTC
>TRBV5-5|NA|NA|TRBJ2-3
CASTSLVGAGDTQYF
TGTGCCAGCACCTCACTGGTGGGCGCGGGAGATACGCAGTATTTT